A single sample gave rise to the 23 T cell receptor beta chains below, sequenced in a study of cytotoxic CD8 clonotypes in ibrutinib-treated CLL. The table came from immunoSEQ multiplex PCR; TCRdb's copy has only in-frame clones and leaves some out. The sample includes about 14,000 clones, about two thirds seen only once; the top ten take approximately 40%. The material was PBMCs, obtained before ibrutinib treatment. These receptors all stem from a human donor with chronic lymphocytic leukemia.

This clone was seen a handful of times. Here the CDR3 reads CASSLRPDTLSNQPQHF. The CDR3 DNA is TGTGCCAGCAGCTTGCGTCCGGACACGCTTAGCAATCAGCCCCAGCATTTT. This chain connects TRBV5-5 to TRBJ1-5, with D tentatively TRBD1 (5 bases). V lost 1 base and J 0 bases, leaving 14 bases between the germline ends. Germline CDR1 is SGHKS and CDR2 is YYEKEE (reference sequence). The CDR3 sequence is 17 residues long.

The V call is TRBV5-4, the J call TRBJ1-5, with a tentative D call TRBD1 (6 bases). This CDR3 comprises 13 residues. Trimming stripped 4 bases from V and 5 bases from J, with 10 bases between. CDR1 is SGHNT, CDR2 YYREEE, per germline (reference sequence). The CDR3 sequence is CASSPGGDQPQHF. The CDR3 DNA is TGTGCCAGCAGCCCGGGGGGCGATCAGCCCCAGCATTTT.

J is TRBJ2-5 and V is TRBV12-5; D is ambiguous. The CDR3 contains 12 residues. Per germline, CDR1 LGHNT and CDR2 FRNRAP. V gave up 1 base and J gave up 5 bases, with 5 bases separating them. The CDR3 nucleotides are TGTGCTAGTGGTTTGGACGGGGAGACCCAGTACTTC. Translated, it gives CASGLDGETQYF.

This clone was recorded once. The V gene is TRBV10-1, the J gene TRBJ2-7; D tentatively reads TRBD1 or TRBD2 (5 bases each). Germline CDR1 WNHNN, CDR2 SYGVQD (reference sequence). This CDR3 region has 14 residues. V was clipped by 3 bases and J by 3 bases, with 12 bases between them. This chain's CDR3 is CASSDSGRHYEQYF. The CDR3 DNA reads as TGCGCCAGCAGTGACTCGGGACGGCACTACGAGCAGTACTTC.

The chain links TRBV5-1 to TRBJ2-1; D possibly corresponds to TRBD1 (5 bases). This CDR3 is 15 amino acids long. Germline V CDR1 and CDR2: SGHRS, YFSETQ. The germline V and J ends were trimmed by 0 bases and 0 bases, with 7 bases remaining between them. CDR3 nucleotide sequence: TGCGCCAGCAGCTTGGGACAGAACTCCTACAATGAGCAGTTCTTC. Protein: CASSLGQNSYNEQFF.

This clone is labeled as medium-sized. The chain links TRBV18 to TRBJ1-2, with D maybe TRBD1 (5 bases). Germline V CDR1 and CDR2: KGHSH, LQKENI. Trimming cost V 2 bases and J 8 bases, with 24 bases left between them. The CDR3 covers 17 residues. Written as DNA, the CDR3 is TGTGCCAGCTCACCAACCGATGGAGGGGCGCGGGCTGGAGGCTACACCTTC. This gives the protein CASSPTDGGARAGGYTF.

In its sample, this clone was seen once. V gene TRBV9 combines with J gene TRBJ2-3; TRBD1 is a possible D gene (6 bases). The CDR3 covers 14 residues. Per the germline V gene, CDR1 is SGDLS and CDR2 is YYNGEE. Trimming left V 0 bases short and J 5 bases short, with 10 bases between. The CDR3 sequence is CASSVVGAGDTQYF. The CDR3 DNA follows: TGTGCCAGCAGCGTAGTGGGGGCTGGAGATACGCAGTATTTT.

The CDR3 sequence: CASSLGPKYEQYF. CDR3 nucleotides: TGCGCCAGCAGCTTAGGACCGAAGTACGAGCAGTACTTC. The chain is built from TRBV5-1 and TRBJ2-7; D uncertain. Germline V lookup: CDR1 SGHRS, CDR2 YFSETQ. With 2 bases removed from V and 4 bases from J, the gap between germline ends came to 10 bases. This CDR3 is built from 13 residues.

The chain joins TRBV19 to TRBJ1-1, with D maybe TRBD1 (5 bases). Germline lookup yields CDR1 LNHDA and CDR2 SQIVND (reference sequence). This CDR3 region has 13 residues. V was clipped by 5 bases and J by 4 bases, with 11 bases between them. CDR3 amino acids: CASSPSGGTEAFF. The CDR3 nucleotides read TGTGCCAGTAGTCCCTCGGGGGGCACTGAAGCTTTCTTT.

This sequence joins TRBV27 and TRBJ1-1, with TRBD1 matching 7 bases. V was clipped by 5 bases and J by 4 bases; unmatched bases: 7. Germline V lookup: CDR1 MNHEY, CDR2 SMNVEV (reference sequence). There are 14 residues in the CDR3. The chain's CDR3 is CASSALQGTTEAFF. DNA of the CDR3: TGTGCCAGCAGTGCCCTACAGGGGACCACTGAAGCTTTCTTT.

The sample holds a few counts of this clone. The chain has TRBV19 and TRBJ2-1, with unresolved D. The V end lost 9 bases, the J end lost 4 bases, and 16 bases lay between the germline ends. Germline V gene data show CDR1 as LNHDA and CDR2 as SQIVND (reference sequence). The CDR3 is made up of 14 amino acids. The CDR3 spells CASRGPNLYNEQFF. In DNA form, the CDR3 reads TGTGCCAGCCGCGGACCTAACTTGTACAATGAGCAGTTCTTC.

The chain combines TRBV25-1 with TRBJ1-1; TRBD1 matches 9 bases. Germline CDR1 and CDR2: MGHDK and SYGVNS. The CDR3 spans 16 residues. With V trimmed by 2 bases and J by 4 bases, 8 bases remained unmatched. In nucleotides, the CDR3 is TGTGCCAGCAGTGAAGCACAGGGGGCAAGAGTCACTGAAGCTTTCTTT. Translated, it gives CASSEAQGARVTEAFF.

The chain couples TRBV2 to TRBJ2-5; perhaps TRBD2 as D (5 bases). Germline CDR1 and CDR2: SNHLY and FYNNEI. Between the trimmed V and J ends, which lost 7 bases and 5 bases, there was a span of 14 bases. This CDR3 spans 13 amino acids. CDR3 in DNA: TGTGCCAGCATTCGAGACCGCGGGGAGACCCAGTACTTC. It is translated as CASIRDRGETQYF.

The gene calls are TRBV5-4 and TRBJ2-3; 10 positions agree with TRBD1. This CDR3 spans 14 amino acids. The germline V gene encodes CDR1 SGHNT and CDR2 YYREEE (reference sequence). Unmatched junction bases numbered 4, after V lost 5 bases and J lost 4 bases. This CDR3 reads CASRGQGRPDTQYF. In nucleotides, the CDR3 is TGTGCCAGCAGGGGACAGGGGAGGCCAGATACGCAGTATTTT.

J is TRBJ2-3 and V is TRBV7-9; 8 bases agree with TRBD2. Germline CDR1 is SEHNR and CDR2 is FQNEAQ (reference sequence). Trimming cost V 3 bases and J 0 bases; bases outside gene matches: 5. The CDR3 is made up of 16 amino acids. The CDR3 DNA reads as TGTGCCAGCAGCTTCCCCCAGCGGGGGAGCACAGATACGCAGTATTTT. Amino acid sequence: CASSFPQRGSTDTQYF.

A few counts support this clone. This chain links TRBV9 with TRBJ1-4; possible D gene TRBD1, 5 bases. Germline V gene lookup returns CDR1 SGDLS and CDR2 YYNGEE. The V end lost 1 base, the J end lost 4 bases, and 8 bases lay between the germline ends. The CDR3 extends over 14 amino acids. The CDR3 DNA is TGTGCCAGCAGCGTACAGGGTGGTAATGAAAAACTGTTTTTT. Its protein is CASSVQGGNEKLFF.

This chain uses TRBV19 with TRBJ2-3; D is perhaps TRBD1 (5 bases). V was clipped by 4 bases and J by 6 bases, with 17 bases between them. Per germline, CDR1 LNHDA and CDR2 SQIVND (reference sequence). The CDR3 extends over 15 amino acids. CDR3 loop: CASSTGQKGRDTQYF. CDR3 in DNA: TGTGCCAGTAGTACAGGGCAAAAAGGGCGGGATACGCAGTATTTT.

This chain joins TRBV9 and TRBJ2-7; 11 bases match TRBD2. The junction had 6 bases not matched to a gene; V was cut back by 0 bases and J by 7 bases. This CDR3 has 15 amino acids. In germline, CDR1 is SGDLS, CDR2 YYNGEE. CDR3 residues: CASSVGSGGAREQYF. The CDR3 coding sequence is TGTGCCAGCAGCGTAGGTAGCGGGGGGGCCCGTGAGCAGTACTTC.

This chain links TRBV18 with TRBJ2-7; 11 nucleotides align to TRBD2. J gave up 2 bases and V 1 base, and 4 bases lay outside the gene matches. Germline values: CDR1 KGHSH, CDR2 LQKENI. CDR3 length equals 16 residues. CDR3 protein: CASSPQGTSGTYEQYF. CDR3 DNA: TGTGCCAGCTCACCACAAGGGACTAGCGGTACCTACGAGCAGTACTTC.

The chain is built from TRBV10-3 and TRBJ1-2; D unresolved. Trimming cost V 5 bases and J 2 bases, with 9 bases left between them. The V gene's germline CDR1 is ENHRY and CDR2 SYGVKD. This CDR3 has 13 residues. The CDR3 coding sequence is TGTGCCATCAGTTCGGGTCAAAACTATGGCTACACCTTC. Its protein is CAISSGQNYGYTF.

The chain has TRBV5-6 and TRBJ2-7; 8 bases agree with TRBD1. With 0 bases clipped from V and 4 bases from J, the junction kept 3 bases outside the gene matches. This CDR3 region has 14 residues. CDR1 is SGHDT and CDR2 is YYEEEE in the germline V gene. CDR3 sequence (DNA): TGTGCCAGCAGCTTGGCTCAGGGGGCGTACGAGCAGTACTTC. Encoded protein: CASSLAQGAYEQYF.

V and J are TRBV4-1 and TRBJ1-1; D uncertain. The CDR3 is 14 amino acids. The V gene's germline CDR1 is MGHRA and CDR2 YSYEKL. Trimming pared 2 bases from V and 1 base from J, leaving 8 bases between. This chain's CDR3 is CASSQRTGNTEAFF. The CDR3 bases are TGCGCCAGCAGCCAAAGGACGGGGAACACTGAAGCTTTCTTT.

The chain uses TRBV7-8 and TRBJ1-5, with a possible D match to TRBD1 (5 bases). This CDR3 comprises 17 residues. V shed 4 bases and J shed 2 bases, with 18 bases lying between them. CDR1 and CDR2 from the germline V gene are SGHVS and FQNEAQ. The CDR3 loop is CASSSTDAGRGNQPQHF. CDR3 sequence (DNA): TGTGCCAGCAGCTCAACCGATGCGGGACGAGGCAATCAGCCCCAGCATTTT.